The rows below give T cell receptor beta chains drawn from one sample of a study of T cells after posttransplantation cyclophosphamide. The protocol was immunoSEQ multiplex PCR, while the TCRdb copy is restricted to in-frame clones and leaves out a portion. The sample has 2,000 to 2,500 clones, none seen only once. Source: PBMCs, taken 86 days after allogeneic stem cell transplant with posttransplant cyclophosphamide. These receptors originate from an older female patient who received an allogeneic stem cell transplant from a related donor and was CMV-positive. Part of the T cells may come from the graft donor. CDR3s include the opening cysteine and the closing phenylalanine or tryptophan.

V: TRBV5-6
CDR3: CASSLGGGTNEKLFF

V: TRBV9
CDR3: CASSVGGGDTQYF

V: TRBV7-3
CDR3: CASSLTASSGANVLTF

V: TRBV30
CDR3: CAWSVVGGTEAFF

V: TRBV4-3
CDR3: CASSQDWDRVGEKLFF

V: TRBV7-2
CDR3: CASSLIATSTDTQYF

V: TRBV30
CDR3: CAWSQGSGNTIYF

V: TRBV7-9
CDR3: CASTTGLAANTGELFF

V: TRBV12-3/TRBV12-4
CDR3: CASSFGLQYEQYF

V: TRBV7-2
CDR3: CASSLFDRGANQPQHF

V: TRBV5-1
CDR3: CASSSGTGKTGELFF

V: TRBV2
CDR3: CASRKHDRENSPLHF

V: TRBV27
CDR3: CATRRGGKNTGELFF

V: TRBV5-1
CDR3: CASSFSGRSNEQYF

V: TRBV28
CDR3: CASTPTGLLYNEQFF

V: TRBV6-6
CDR3: CASREGARNIQYF

V: TRBV12-3/TRBV12-4
CDR3: CASSLTSEAFF

V: TRBV28
CDR3: CASSLLDRADYGYTF